This T cell receptor beta chain was captured by sequencing in a study of graft-versus-host responses after intestinal transplantation. Note on this clone: Its antigen remains unidentified.

Only in-frame clones appear in the TCRdb table, and some are missing; sequencing was by immunoSEQ multiplex PCR. The sample lists about 70,000 clones; around 90% were seen once. V lost 1 base, J lost 4 bases, and 11 bases lay in between. Germline values: CDR1 SGHDN, CDR2 FVKESK. This CDR3 has 15 amino acids. The chain links TRBV14 to TRBJ1-3; a weak D match, TRBD1 (6 bases). The material was unstimulated CD8+ T cells sorted from spleen or lymph node cells, obtained before intestinal transplant. This clonotype was sampled from a human donor who received an intestinal transplant. CDR3 loop: CASSQVTGPGNTIYF. The CDR3 nucleotides read TGTGCCAGCAGCCAAGTTACAGGGCCCGGAAACACCATATATTTT. The entire variable domain, with the rest obtained from reference TRBV14 and TRBJ1-3, is as follows: EAGVTQFPSHSVIEKGQTVTLRCDPISGHDNLYWYRRVMGKEIKFLLHFVKESKQDESGMPNNRFLAERTGGTYSTLKVQPAELEDSGVYFCASSQVTGPGNTIYFGEGSWLTVV.